This TCR beta chain derives from a study of T cell responses to AZD1222 COVID-19 vaccine. Using immunoSEQ multiplex PCR, the repertoire was profiled, and TCRdb retains in-frame clones only, with some absent. The sample holds about 78,000 clones, 70% to 90% seen once. The CDR3 consists of 12 residues. Germline V gives CDR1 GTSNPN, CDR2 SVGIG (reference sequence). V dropped 4 bases and J dropped 5 bases, with 12 bases sitting between them. The rearrangement links TRBV30 to TRBJ2-7; a weak D match, TRBD2 (6 bases). The receptor was derived from an adult in good health. The material was peripheral blood, obtained on day 0 of MenACWY control vaccination. CDR3 in amino acids: CAWNPGGNEQYF. The CDR3 DNA sequence: TGTGCCTGGAATCCCGGGGGAAACGAGCAGTACTTC.